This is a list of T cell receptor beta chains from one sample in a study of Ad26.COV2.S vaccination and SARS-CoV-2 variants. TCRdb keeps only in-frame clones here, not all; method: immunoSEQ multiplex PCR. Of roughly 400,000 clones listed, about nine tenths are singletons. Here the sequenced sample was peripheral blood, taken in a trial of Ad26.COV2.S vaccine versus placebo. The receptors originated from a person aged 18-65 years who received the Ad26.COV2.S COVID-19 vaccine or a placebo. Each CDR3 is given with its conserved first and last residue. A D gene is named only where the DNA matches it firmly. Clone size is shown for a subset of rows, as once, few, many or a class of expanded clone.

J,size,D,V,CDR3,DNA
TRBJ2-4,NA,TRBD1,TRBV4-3,CASSQQDRGTLAKNIQYF,TGCGCCAGCAGCCAACAGGACAGGGGGACCCTAGCCAAAAACATTCAGTACTTC
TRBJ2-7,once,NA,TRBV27,CASSLSGIRAGPKPYEQYF,TGTGCCAGCAGTTTATCAGGTATTCGTGCGGGACCCAAACCTTACGAGCAGTACTTC
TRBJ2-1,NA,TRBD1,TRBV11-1,CASSLVRGLYNEQFF,TGTGCCAGCAGCTTAGTGAGGGGGCTCTACAATGAGCAGTTCTTC
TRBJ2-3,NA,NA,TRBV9,CASSSPSGGTDTQYF,TGTGCCAGCAGCTCCCCCTCGGGTGGCACAGATACGCAGTATTTT
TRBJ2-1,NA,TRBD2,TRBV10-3,CAISESSGRAGNEQFF,TGTGCCATCAGTGAGTCGAGCGGGAGGGCCGGTAATGAGCAGTTCTTC
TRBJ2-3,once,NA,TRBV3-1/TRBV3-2,CASSTPSARSTDTQYF,TGTGCCAGCAGCACCCCGAGCGCTCGAAGCACAGATACGCAGTATTTT
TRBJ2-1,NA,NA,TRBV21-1,CASSSGRAIVHEQFF,TGTGCCAGCAGTAGCGGGAGGGCCATTGTCCATGAGCAGTTCTTC
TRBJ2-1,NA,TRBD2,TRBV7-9,CASSLASGSLREQFF,TGTGCCAGCAGCTTAGCGAGCGGGAGTCTCCGTGAGCAGTTCTTC
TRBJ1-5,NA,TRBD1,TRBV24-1,CATSDSRQGPNQPQHF,TGTGCCACCAGTGATTCCAGACAGGGACCCAATCAGCCCCAGCATTTT
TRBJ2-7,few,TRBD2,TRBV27,CASSFSPSGTYEQYF,TGTGCCAGCAGTTTTTCGCCTAGCGGGACCTACGAGCAGTACTTC
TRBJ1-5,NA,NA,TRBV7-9,CASSSTGINQPQHF,TGTGCCAGCAGCTCCACAGGGATCAATCAGCCCCAGCATTTT
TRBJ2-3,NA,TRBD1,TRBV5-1,CASSPRQGRTDTQYF,TGCGCCAGCAGCCCTCGACAGGGGAGGACAGATACGCAGTATTTT
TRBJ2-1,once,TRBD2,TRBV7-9,CASSPVAGVPEQFF,TGTGCCAGCAGCCCCGTAGCGGGAGTCCCTGAGCAGTTCTTC
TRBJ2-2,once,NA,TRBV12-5,CASGLVLGQGLAWSGELFF,TGTGCTAGTGGTTTGGTACTAGGACAGGGACTAGCCTGGAGCGGGGAGCTGTTTTTT
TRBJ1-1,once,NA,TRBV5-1,CASSRTVGGRNTEAFF,TGCGCCAGCAGCCGTACAGTGGGGGGTCGGAACACTGAAGCTTTCTTT
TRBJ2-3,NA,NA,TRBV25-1,CASSELDSTDTQYF,TGTGCCAGCAGTGAATTGGACAGCACAGATACGCAGTATTTT
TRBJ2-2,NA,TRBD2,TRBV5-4,CASSQPTSVAGELFF,TGTGCCAGCAGCCAACCTACTAGCGTCGCCGGGGAGCTGTTTTTT
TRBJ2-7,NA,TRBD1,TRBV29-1,CSGGTGRGYEQYF,TGCAGCGGGGGGACAGGGAGAGGCTACGAGCAGTACTTC
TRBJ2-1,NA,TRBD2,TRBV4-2,CASSQELSGAYNEQFF,TGTGCCAGCAGCCAAGAGCTTAGCGGGGCCTACAATGAGCAGTTCTTC
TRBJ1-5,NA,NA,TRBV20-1,CSASPRGRQPQHF,TGCAGTGCTAGTCCCCGCGGGCGCCAGCCCCAGCATTTT
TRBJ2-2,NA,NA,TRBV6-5,CASLRAGSNTGELFF,TGTGCCAGCTTGAGGGCAGGTTCGAACACCGGGGAGCTGTTTTTT
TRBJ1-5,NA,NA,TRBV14,CASSRSGGDQPQHF,TGTGCCAGCAGCCGATCGGGTGGAGATCAGCCCCAGCATTTT
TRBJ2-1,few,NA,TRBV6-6,CASSYGLAIDEQFF,TGTGCCAGCAGTTACGGTCTAGCAATCGATGAGCAGTTCTTC
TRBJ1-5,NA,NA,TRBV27,CASSLTGRESQPQHF,TGTGCCAGCAGTTTAACAGGGAGGGAAAGTCAGCCCCAGCATTTT
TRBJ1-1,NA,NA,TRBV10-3,CAISELGRTNSRTEAFF,TGTGCCATCAGTGAGCTTGGTAGGACTAACTCGCGCACTGAAGCTTTCTTT
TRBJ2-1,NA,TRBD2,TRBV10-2,CASSHLAGSSYNEQFF,TGCGCCAGCAGCCACTTAGCGGGGAGCTCCTACAATGAGCAGTTCTTC
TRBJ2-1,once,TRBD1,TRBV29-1,CSSGPGGPIEQFF,TGCAGTTCCGGTCCAGGGGGCCCGATTGAGCAGTTCTTC
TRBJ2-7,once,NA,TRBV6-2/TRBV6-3,CASSRDPYEQYF,TGTGCCAGCAGCCGGGATCCCTACGAGCAGTACTTC
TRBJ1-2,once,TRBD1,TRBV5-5,CASSSTTGGNGYTF,TGTGCCAGCAGCTCAACGACAGGGGGAAATGGCTACACCTTC
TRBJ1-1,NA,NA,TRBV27,CASSSIVRDDTEAFF,TGTGCCAGCAGTTCTATCGTAAGGGACGACACTGAAGCTTTCTTT
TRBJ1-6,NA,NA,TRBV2,CASSAQTNSPLHF,TGTGCCAGCAGTGCACAGACAAATTCACCCCTCCACTTT
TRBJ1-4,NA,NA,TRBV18,CASSPVQEGVEKLFF,TGTGCCAGCTCACCAGTACAGGAGGGAGTTGAAAAACTGTTTTTT
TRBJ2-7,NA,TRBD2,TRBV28,CASALADESYEQYF,TGTGCCAGCGCGCTAGCGGATGAGTCCTACGAGCAGTACTTC
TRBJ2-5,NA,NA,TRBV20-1,CSASSEGGHRQETQYF,TGCAGTGCTAGTAGCGAGGGGGGACATCGCCAAGAGACCCAGTACTTC
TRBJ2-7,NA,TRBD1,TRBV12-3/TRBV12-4,CASSLTGESEQYF,TGTGCCAGCAGTCTAACAGGGGAGAGCGAGCAGTACTTC
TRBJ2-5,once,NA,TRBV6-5,CASSYSIPEGGETQYF,TGTGCCAGCAGTTACTCGATTCCGGAGGGGGGGGAGACCCAGTACTTC
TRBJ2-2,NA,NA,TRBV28,CASSFGGTGELFF,TGTGCCAGCAGTTTTGGCGGGACCGGGGAGCTGTTTTTT
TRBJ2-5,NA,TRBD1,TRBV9,CASSVDEGQETQYF,TGTGCCAGCAGCGTAGACGAGGGACAGGAGACCCAGTACTTC
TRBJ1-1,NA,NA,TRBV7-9,CASSLGGSGSAEAFF,TGTGCCAGCAGCTTAGGAGGCTCCGGTAGCGCTGAAGCTTTCTTT
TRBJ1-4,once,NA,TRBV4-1,CASSQVEAQAVSSGKLFF,TGCGCCAGCAGCCAAGTGGAGGCCCAGGCCGTTAGTTCCGGAAAACTGTTTTTT
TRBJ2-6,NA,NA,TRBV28,CANSPDRASGANVLTF,TGTGCCAACAGTCCGGACAGAGCTTCTGGGGCCAACGTCCTGACTTTC
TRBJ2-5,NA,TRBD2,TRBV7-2,CASSAPPGLAAQETQYF,TGTGCCAGCAGCGCCCCACCGGGACTAGCAGCCCAAGAGACCCAGTACTTC